This TCR beta chain originates from a study of cytomegalovirus exposure and HLA in healthy donors. On the study more broadly: There were approximately 400 genotyped donors. Of these, roughly 82% fell in the genetic ancestry cluster associated with self-reported Caucasian donors.

General study results and limits: For cytomegalovirus status, the classifier reportedly gave diagnoses with high specificity and sensitivity.

Germline-derived CDR1 and CDR2 are SGHDT and YYEEEE. CDR3 length: 16 amino acids. V was pared by 0 bases and J by 3 bases, with 6 bases of the junction left unmatched. A remark on this clone: Its specificity is unknown.

Healthy bone marrow donors made up the cohort. Both 60 Vbeta primers and 13 Jbeta primers went into the PCR. Some clones are missing from TCRdb's copy, which holds only in-frame ones; the method was immunoSEQ multiplex PCR. The sample data list around 120,000 clones. The sample comprised PBMCs. The sequence derives from a man aged 50 to 60 in good health and CMV-seronegative. The chain combines TRBV5-6 with TRBJ2-3; TRBD1 matches 8 bases. The CDR3 nucleotides read TGTGCCAGCAGCTTGGGGGCAGGGGGCGCGACAGATACGCAGTATTTT. Translated: CASSLGAGGATDTQYF. Supplemented by reference TRBV5-6 and TRBJ2-3, the full variable domain reads DAGVTQSPTHLIKTRGQQVTLRCSPKSGHDTVSWYQQALGQGPQFIFQYYEEEERQRGNFPDRFSGHQFPNYSSELNVNALLLGDSALYLCASSLGAGGATDTQYFGPGTRLTVL.